A selection of T cell receptor beta chains follows, all from one sample in a study of blood T cell repertoires in COVID-19. The method was immunoSEQ multiplex PCR; TCRdb's version includes in-frame clones alone and lacks a portion of them. The table records hundreds of thousands of clones, 65% to 90% of them present only once. The sequencing input was peripheral blood. The receptors were sampled from a human donor in a cohort sampled during active COVID-19. The conserved cysteine and the conserved F or W are not part of the CDR3 here.

v_call: TRBV28
cdr3_aa: ASSSSILAKKETQY

v_call: TRBV5-1
cdr3_aa: ASGQGPGELF

v_call: TRBV28
cdr3_aa: ASSLAGGGPPQH

v_call: TRBV6-2/TRBV6-3
cdr3_aa: ASSPSGVLIGGNQPQH

v_call: TRBV2
cdr3_aa: ASRSRGMNTGELF

v_call: TRBV7-7
cdr3_aa: ASIIIIQSTGTGPYGYT

v_call: TRBV6-2/TRBV6-3
cdr3_aa: ASSDSAPSYEQY

v_call: TRBV27
cdr3_aa: ASSTTPRETQY

v_call: TRBV7-3
cdr3_aa: ASSLKREDYNEQF

v_call: TRBV11-3
cdr3_aa: ASSLKGVAEQY

v_call: TRBV6-2/TRBV6-3
cdr3_aa: ASSYVGIGTDTQY

v_call: TRBV18
cdr3_aa: ASSQDMNTEAF

v_call: TRBV2
cdr3_aa: ASSEDWGRNEKLF

v_call: TRBV19
cdr3_aa: ASRRGQERTEAF

v_call: TRBV7-9
cdr3_aa: ASSIGLAGGLGTDTQY

v_call: TRBV27
cdr3_aa: ASWGRGWDNEQF

v_call: TRBV28
cdr3_aa: ASSSPTSGTYEQY

v_call: TRBV6-2/TRBV6-3
cdr3_aa: ASSPTGGVRGETQY

v_call: TRBV24-1
cdr3_aa: ATSDSGTGGKQF

v_call: TRBV7-2
cdr3_aa: ASSLGQHYEQY

v_call: TRBV5-1
cdr3_aa: ASSLGTPEDTEAF

v_call: TRBV7-8
cdr3_aa: ASSSYSSGTGDQPQH

v_call: TRBV7-2
cdr3_aa: ASSLSQSLYGYT

v_call: TRBV11-2
cdr3_aa: ASSLVRETQY

v_call: TRBV18
cdr3_aa: ASQGASRTEAF

v_call: TRBV7-9
cdr3_aa: ASSLGITAQGGYT

v_call: TRBV11-2
cdr3_aa: ASSLGHRGLAKNIQY

v_call: TRBV15
cdr3_aa: ATEDRGRAMVNNEQF

v_call: TRBV3-1/TRBV3-2
cdr3_aa: ASSPPGTDTQY

v_call: TRBV9
cdr3_aa: ASSLNRELF

v_call: TRBV5-6
cdr3_aa: ASSLANSREKLF

v_call: TRBV19
cdr3_aa: ASNLQGLEPQH

v_call: TRBV2
cdr3_aa: AGTGWDTQY

v_call: TRBV5-4
cdr3_aa: ASSLAEETQY

v_call: TRBV5-1
cdr3_aa: ASSAELSIKGTEAF

v_call: TRBV28
cdr3_aa: ATLTGLADNEQF

v_call: TRBV5-4
cdr3_aa: ASSFLANTGELF

v_call: TRBV19
cdr3_aa: ASKQNQGHETIY

v_call: TRBV5-4
cdr3_aa: ASSLGTSGRDSDTQY

v_call: TRBV9
cdr3_aa: ASSPGRGLANYGYT

v_call: TRBV9
cdr3_aa: ASSVVTGDGYT

v_call: TRBV7-9
cdr3_aa: ASSPKLRIGNTIY

v_call: TRBV6-5
cdr3_aa: ASSYSPSGNTEAF

v_call: TRBV7-2
cdr3_aa: ASRTGGTNTEAF

v_call: TRBV4-1
cdr3_aa: ASSQPSKSPAGELF

v_call: TRBV2
cdr3_aa: ASSGSNTGELF

v_call: TRBV12-3/TRBV12-4
cdr3_aa: ASSLARSGWQF

v_call: TRBV7-2
cdr3_aa: ASSKDRAGAKNIQY